The 3 T cell receptor beta chains listed next were all sequenced from one sample in a study of cytomegalovirus exposure and HLA in healthy donors. The study ran its PCR with 60 Vbeta and 13 Jbeta primers. This table comes from immunoSEQ multiplex PCR, and its TCRdb copy is limited to in-frame clones, with some not included. The table has 110,000 or so clones, approximately 69% seen once. The sequencing sample was made of PBMCs. The receptors here all came from a woman in her thirties or forties in good health and CMV-seropositive.

The chain carries TRBV4-2 and TRBJ2-3; weak D call: TRBD2 (5 bases). CDR1 is LGHNA and CDR2 is YNFKEQ in the germline V gene. The CDR3 loop spans 16 amino acids. Between the trimmed V and J ends, which lost 3 bases and 2 bases, there was a span of 15 bases. The CDR3 spells CASSHPRADFTDTQYF. CDR3 DNA: TGTGCCAGCAGCCACCCCCGGGCGGACTTCACAGATACGCAGTATTTT.

A note on this clone: The same CDR3 is also encoded by other DNA sequences in this sample. The gene calls are TRBV2 and TRBJ2-2; D ambiguous. Germline assignment: CDR1 SNHLY and CDR2 FYNNEI. The CDR3 covers 14 residues. V lost 5 bases to trimming and J lost 4 bases, with 11 bases between them. The CDR3 coding sequence is TGTGCCAGCAGTAACACTGAGGCCACCGGGGAGCTGTTTTTT. Its translation is CASSNTEATGELFF.

This clone was seen a few times. The V call is TRBV6-1, the J call TRBJ2-2; the D is unclear. This CDR3 has 12 amino acids. Trimming pared 4 bases from V and 4 bases from J, leaving 4 bases between. The germline V gene has CDR1 MNHNS and CDR2 SASEGT. The CDR3 spells CASSVGTGELFF. CDR3 in DNA: TGTGCCAGCAGTGTCGGCACCGGGGAGCTGTTTTTT.